The rows below give T cell receptor beta chains drawn from one sample of a study of human T cells and chemical hapten exposure. TCRdb passed the RACE reads through MiXCR, listing each CDR3 protein once. This table has 300,000 to 450,000 distinct CDR3 sequences, around 5.5% appearing once. The sample here was whole blood, taken in connection with sensitization to the hapten diphenylcyclopropenone (DPC). The receptors were gathered from a woman between 45 and 60 years old with alopecia areata. Some clones in this sample may be carry-over from other donors' samples. Each CDR3 is given without its conserved first and last residue. A D gene is named only where the DNA matches it firmly.

v_call: TRBV9; j_call: TRBJ2-7; cdr3_length: 13; d_call: NA; cdr3_aa: ASSPPGDADYEQY
v_call: TRBV15; j_call: TRBJ1-6; cdr3_length: 15; d_call: NA; cdr3_aa: ATSRERQVRDNSPLH
v_call: TRBV3-1; j_call: TRBJ2-3; cdr3_length: 13; d_call: NA; cdr3_aa: ASSQPLGVADTQY
v_call: TRBV5-1; j_call: TRBJ1-1; cdr3_length: 10; d_call: NA; cdr3_aa: ASSRTGVEAF
v_call: TRBV27; j_call: TRBJ2-3; cdr3_length: 12; d_call: NA; cdr3_aa: ASSLSYSTDTQY
v_call: TRBV9; j_call: TRBJ1-2; cdr3_length: 12; d_call: NA; cdr3_aa: ASSAFGGLDGYT
v_call: TRBV7-9; j_call: TRBJ2-3; cdr3_length: 13; d_call: TRBD1; cdr3_aa: ASSLTGGDGDTQY
v_call: TRBV5-1; j_call: TRBJ2-1; cdr3_length: 13; d_call: NA; cdr3_aa: ASYSAPGSYNEQF
v_call: TRBV3-1; j_call: TRBJ1-4; cdr3_length: 12; d_call: NA; cdr3_aa: ASSQRGANEKLF
v_call: TRBV27; j_call: TRBJ2-7; cdr3_length: 11; d_call: NA; cdr3_aa: ASSSDSGQEQY
v_call: TRBV20-1; j_call: TRBJ1-3; cdr3_length: 13; d_call: NA; cdr3_aa: SASLDSASGNTIY
v_call: TRBV29-1; j_call: TRBJ1-1; cdr3_length: 11; d_call: NA; cdr3_aa: SVEGMGNTEAF
v_call: TRBV15; j_call: TRBJ1-2; cdr3_length: 13; d_call: NA; cdr3_aa: ATSRDNSLRDGYT
v_call: TRBV3-1; j_call: TRBJ1-6; cdr3_length: 11; d_call: NA; cdr3_aa: ASSQAGPSPLH
v_call: TRBV27; j_call: TRBJ1-2; cdr3_length: 10; d_call: NA; cdr3_aa: ASRVGASGYT
v_call: TRBV7-3; j_call: TRBJ1-5; cdr3_length: 13; d_call: NA; cdr3_aa: ASGGTPRLNQPQH
v_call: TRBV19; j_call: TRBJ2-1; cdr3_length: 15; d_call: TRBD1; cdr3_aa: ASSQSVGDRGIGEQF
v_call: TRBV5-1; j_call: TRBJ2-4; cdr3_length: 17; d_call: TRBD2; cdr3_aa: ASSLTLREGQLAKNIQY
v_call: TRBV29-1; j_call: TRBJ2-1; cdr3_length: 9; d_call: NA; cdr3_aa: SVDPSGEQF
v_call: TRBV19; j_call: TRBJ1-5; cdr3_length: 14; d_call: TRBD1; cdr3_aa: ASSLTGGRSNQPQH
v_call: TRBV6-5; j_call: TRBJ2-5; cdr3_length: 13; d_call: TRBD2; cdr3_aa: ASSSVASGRETQY
v_call: TRBV9; j_call: TRBJ1-6; cdr3_length: 10; d_call: NA; cdr3_aa: ASSGWRSPLH
v_call: TRBV27; j_call: TRBJ2-1; cdr3_length: 14; d_call: NA; cdr3_aa: ASSPHPGGSYNEQF
v_call: TRBV24-1; j_call: TRBJ1-5; cdr3_length: 11; d_call: NA; cdr3_aa: ATRPDLNQPQH
v_call: TRBV29-1; j_call: TRBJ2-3; cdr3_length: 12; d_call: TRBD2; cdr3_aa: SAMTSGGTDTQY
v_call: TRBV11-2; j_call: TRBJ2-7; cdr3_length: 11; d_call: NA; cdr3_aa: ASSLAISYEQY
v_call: TRBV12-3/TRBV12-4; j_call: TRBJ1-5; cdr3_length: 11; d_call: NA; cdr3_aa: ASSTRTVQPQH
v_call: TRBV3-1; j_call: TRBJ1-1; cdr3_length: 13; d_call: NA; cdr3_aa: ASSQDRGIGTEAF
v_call: TRBV5-1; j_call: TRBJ1-1; cdr3_length: 13; d_call: NA; cdr3_aa: ASSLTNSLNTEAF
v_call: TRBV4-2; j_call: TRBJ1-2; cdr3_length: 13; d_call: NA; cdr3_aa: ASSQDGAAVDGYT
v_call: TRBV11-2; j_call: TRBJ2-5; cdr3_length: 13; d_call: NA; cdr3_aa: AVTGLTLLGETQY
v_call: TRBV7-2; j_call: TRBJ1-2; cdr3_length: 13; d_call: TRBD1; cdr3_aa: ASSQGQGAGYGYT
v_call: TRBV12-3/TRBV12-4; j_call: TRBJ1-6; cdr3_length: 12; d_call: NA; cdr3_aa: ASSPTGSGSPLH
v_call: TRBV12-3/TRBV12-4; j_call: TRBJ1-2; cdr3_length: 12; d_call: NA; cdr3_aa: ASTRDNSNYGYT
v_call: TRBV28; j_call: TRBJ2-1; cdr3_length: 13; d_call: TRBD2; cdr3_aa: ASSQASGSYNEQF
v_call: TRBV12-3/TRBV12-4; j_call: TRBJ1-1; cdr3_length: 12; d_call: TRBD1; cdr3_aa: ASSLGGGGTEAF
v_call: TRBV10-3; j_call: TRBJ2-7; cdr3_length: 12; d_call: NA; cdr3_aa: AISGGRTSYEQY
v_call: TRBV4-3; j_call: TRBJ2-3; cdr3_length: 13; d_call: NA; cdr3_aa: ASSQEGAGKDTQY
v_call: TRBV2; j_call: TRBJ2-1; cdr3_length: 13; d_call: TRBD2; cdr3_aa: ASSGPSGSYNEQF
v_call: TRBV2; j_call: TRBJ2-3; cdr3_length: 13; d_call: TRBD2; cdr3_aa: ASSEGTSGAYTQY
v_call: TRBV12-3/TRBV12-4; j_call: TRBJ2-3; cdr3_length: 13; d_call: TRBD1; cdr3_aa: ASRPGTGGIDTQY